These T cell receptor beta chains were read from a single sample in a study of T cells after yellow fever vaccination. Using its own MiXCR run on the 5' RACE reads, TCRdb lists one record per CDR3 protein. In the table there are under 600,000 distinct CDR3 sequences, around a fifth of which are singletons. The sequences come from PBMCs, collected approximately 22 days after the first yellow fever vaccination. The receptor set was obtained from a man in his late teens or twenties who received the YFV17D yellow fever vaccine. Each CDR3 is given with its conserved first and last residue. Fields, in order: D gene, clone size, J gene, V gene, CDR3 DNA, CDR3 protein. A D gene is named only where the DNA matches it firmly. Expanded clones are given a class, and other clones once, few, many or no size at all.

D gene: TRBD2
clone size: .
J gene: TRBJ2-3
V gene: TRBV20-1
CDR3 DNA: TGCAGTGCTAGGGAGGCGGGGGGGAACACGGATACGCAGTATTTT
CDR3 protein: CSAREAGGNTDTQYF

D gene: .
clone size: few
J gene: TRBJ1-5
V gene: TRBV28
CDR3 DNA: TGTGCCAGCAGTTTAGGAGCCAATAGCAATCAGCCCCAGCATTTT
CDR3 protein: CASSLGANSNQPQHF

D gene: .
clone size: .
J gene: TRBJ2-1
V gene: TRBV9
CDR3 DNA: TGTGCCAGCAGCGTAGATGGCAGGCCCGGCTCCCACAATGAGCAGTTCTTC
CDR3 protein: CASSVDGRPGSHNEQFF

D gene: .
clone size: few
J gene: TRBJ1-3
V gene: TRBV12-3/TRBV12-4
CDR3 DNA: TGTGCCAGCAGCCTACTTCGGCCAGGAAACACCATATATTTT
CDR3 protein: CASSLLRPGNTIYF

D gene: .
clone size: few
J gene: TRBJ2-5
V gene: TRBV5-1
CDR3 DNA: TGCGCCAGCAGCTTGGAAGGGAGCCAAGAGACCCAGTACTTC
CDR3 protein: CASSLEGSQETQYF

D gene: .
clone size: .
J gene: TRBJ1-6
V gene: TRBV19
CDR3 DNA: TGTGCCAGTACGGGTTATAGTTCACCCCTCCACTTT
CDR3 protein: CASTGYSSPLHF

D gene: .
clone size: .
J gene: TRBJ2-7
V gene: TRBV9
CDR3 DNA: TGTGCCAGCAGCGCATTCGACAGGTCCTACGAGCAGTACTTC
CDR3 protein: CASSAFDRSYEQYF

D gene: TRBD1
clone size: many
J gene: TRBJ2-7
V gene: TRBV11-2
CDR3 DNA: TGTGCCAGCAGCTTGGGACAGGGGGCCTACGAGCAGTACTTC
CDR3 protein: CASSLGQGAYEQYF

D gene: .
clone size: many
J gene: TRBJ2-2
V gene: TRBV2
CDR3 DNA: TGTGCCAGCAATCCTAGCACCTTGAACACCGGGGAGCTGTTTTTT
CDR3 protein: CASNPSTLNTGELFF

D gene: .
clone size: .
J gene: TRBJ1-5
V gene: TRBV28
CDR3 DNA: TGTGCCAGCAGTTTACGGGACTTTAGCAATCAGCCCCAGCATTTT
CDR3 protein: CASSLRDFSNQPQHF

D gene: TRBD1
clone size: few
J gene: TRBJ1-2
V gene: TRBV5-1
CDR3 DNA: TGCGCCAGCAGCACCTCTTCCGGGACAGCGTACGGCTACACCTTC
CDR3 protein: CASSTSSGTAYGYTF

D gene: .
clone size: few
J gene: TRBJ2-7
V gene: TRBV9
CDR3 DNA: TGTGCCAGCAGCGTAGAGGCTACACCCAGCTCCTACGAGCAGTACTTC
CDR3 protein: CASSVEATPSSYEQYF

D gene: .
clone size: .
J gene: TRBJ2-3
V gene: TRBV27
CDR3 DNA: TGTGCCAGCAGAAGACAGGAGATGGATACGCAGTATTTT
CDR3 protein: CASRRQEMDTQYF

D gene: TRBD2
clone size: .
J gene: TRBJ2-1
V gene: TRBV6-6
CDR3 DNA: TGTGCCACCCTAGCGGGGGGGCTGAATGAGCAGTTCTTC
CDR3 protein: CATLAGGLNEQFF

D gene: .
clone size: .
J gene: TRBJ2-1
V gene: TRBV9
CDR3 DNA: TGTGCCAGCAGCGTAGGAGGGGCCAATTATGAGCAGTTCTTC
CDR3 protein: CASSVGGANYEQFF

D gene: .
clone size: .
J gene: TRBJ2-7
V gene: TRBV7-9
CDR3 DNA: TGTGCCAGCAGCTTATATGGGGGCGCCGAGCAGTACTTC
CDR3 protein: CASSLYGGAEQYF

D gene: TRBD2
clone size: few
J gene: TRBJ2-3
V gene: TRBV2
CDR3 DNA: TGTGCCAGCAGTGAGGATGTGGGGCGGGGGGCGCAGTATTTT
CDR3 protein: CASSEDVGRGAQYF

D gene: .
clone size: few
J gene: TRBJ1-2
V gene: TRBV11-2
CDR3 DNA: TGTGCCAGCAACCCCCCCACAGGAGATGGCTACACCTTC
CDR3 protein: CASNPPTGDGYTF

D gene: .
clone size: few
J gene: TRBJ2-4
V gene: TRBV27
CDR3 DNA: TGTGCCAGCAGTTTAAGAGGGGAAAACATTCAGTACTTC
CDR3 protein: CASSLRGENIQYF

D gene: .
clone size: .
J gene: TRBJ1-2
V gene: TRBV5-1
CDR3 DNA: TGCGCCAGCAGCTTGGAAGAATGGTATGGCTACACCTTC
CDR3 protein: CASSLEEWYGYTF

D gene: TRBD2
clone size: few
J gene: TRBJ2-3
V gene: TRBV9
CDR3 DNA: TGTGCCAGCAGCGGGCTAGGGGCCGGGAGGGCGCAGTATTTT
CDR3 protein: CASSGLGAGRAQYF

D gene: .
clone size: few
J gene: TRBJ2-2
V gene: TRBV24-1
CDR3 DNA: TGTGCCACCAGTGACGGGACTTACACCGGGGAGCTGTTTTTT
CDR3 protein: CATSDGTYTGELFF

D gene: .
clone size: few
J gene: TRBJ2-1
V gene: TRBV7-3
CDR3 DNA: TGTGCCAGCAGCTTGGGTTCATCATCGGTTGAGCAGTTCTTC
CDR3 protein: CASSLGSSSVEQFF

D gene: .
clone size: .
J gene: TRBJ2-1
V gene: TRBV7-2
CDR3 DNA: TGTGCCAGCAGCAGATTTGGGGGCCATGAGCAGTTCTTC
CDR3 protein: CASSRFGGHEQFF

D gene: TRBD1
clone size: .
J gene: TRBJ1-5
V gene: TRBV6-5
CDR3 DNA: TGTGCCAGCAGTTACGGGACAGGGAAGGGACAGCCCCAGCATTTT
CDR3 protein: CASSYGTGKGQPQHF

D gene: .
clone size: .
J gene: TRBJ2-3
V gene: TRBV6-5
CDR3 DNA: TGTGCCAGCAGTTACTCCCGGGACTCCCGGCGCGATTTT
CDR3 protein: CASSYSRDSRRDF

D gene: TRBD2
clone size: few
J gene: TRBJ2-7
V gene: TRBV20-1
CDR3 DNA: TGCAGTGCGCGGGGGGGCTACGAGCAGTACTTC
CDR3 protein: CSARGGYEQYF